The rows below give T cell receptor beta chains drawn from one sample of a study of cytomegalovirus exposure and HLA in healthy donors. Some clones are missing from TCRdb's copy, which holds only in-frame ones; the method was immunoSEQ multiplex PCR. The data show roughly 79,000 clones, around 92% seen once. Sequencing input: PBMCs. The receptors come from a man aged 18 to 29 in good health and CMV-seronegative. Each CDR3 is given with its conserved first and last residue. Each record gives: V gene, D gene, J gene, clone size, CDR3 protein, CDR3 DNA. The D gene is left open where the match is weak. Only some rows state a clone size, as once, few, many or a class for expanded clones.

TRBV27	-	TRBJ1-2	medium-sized	CASSTHPPYWGYTF	TGTGCCAGCAGTACCCATCCTCCCTATTGGGGCTACACCTTC
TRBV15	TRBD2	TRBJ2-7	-	CATSRDLLAGGYEQYF	TGTGCCACCAGCAGAGACCTCCTAGCGGGGGGTTACGAGCAGTACTTC
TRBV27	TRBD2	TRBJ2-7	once	CASSSGGLVYEQYF	TGTGCCAGCAGTTCGGGGGGACTAGTCTACGAGCAGTACTTC
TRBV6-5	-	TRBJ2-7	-	CASRRGETPTYEQYF	TGTGCCAGCAGACGGGGAGAGACACCTACCTACGAGCAGTACTTC
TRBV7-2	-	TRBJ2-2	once	CASSLLTGELFF	TGTGCCAGCAGCTTACTCACCGGGGAGCTGTTTTTT
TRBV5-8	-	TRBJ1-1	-	CASTRVERGKEAFF	TGTGCCAGCACCCGGGTGGAAAGGGGTAAAGAAGCTTTCTTT
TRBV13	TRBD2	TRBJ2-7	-	CASRESGRPYEQYF	TGTGCCAGCAGAGAAAGCGGGAGACCCTACGAGCAGTACTTC
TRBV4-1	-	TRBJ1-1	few	CASSQVTGNTEAFF	TGCGCCAGCAGCCAAGTAACAGGGAACACTGAAGCTTTCTTT
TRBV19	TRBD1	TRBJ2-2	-	CASSPLPGQGGGGELFF	TGTGCCAGTAGTCCTTTACCGGGACAGGGTGGAGGCGGGGAGCTGTTTTTT
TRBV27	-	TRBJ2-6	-	CASSSRSGANVLTF	TGTGCCAGCAGTTCCCGCTCTGGGGCCAACGTCCTGACTTTC